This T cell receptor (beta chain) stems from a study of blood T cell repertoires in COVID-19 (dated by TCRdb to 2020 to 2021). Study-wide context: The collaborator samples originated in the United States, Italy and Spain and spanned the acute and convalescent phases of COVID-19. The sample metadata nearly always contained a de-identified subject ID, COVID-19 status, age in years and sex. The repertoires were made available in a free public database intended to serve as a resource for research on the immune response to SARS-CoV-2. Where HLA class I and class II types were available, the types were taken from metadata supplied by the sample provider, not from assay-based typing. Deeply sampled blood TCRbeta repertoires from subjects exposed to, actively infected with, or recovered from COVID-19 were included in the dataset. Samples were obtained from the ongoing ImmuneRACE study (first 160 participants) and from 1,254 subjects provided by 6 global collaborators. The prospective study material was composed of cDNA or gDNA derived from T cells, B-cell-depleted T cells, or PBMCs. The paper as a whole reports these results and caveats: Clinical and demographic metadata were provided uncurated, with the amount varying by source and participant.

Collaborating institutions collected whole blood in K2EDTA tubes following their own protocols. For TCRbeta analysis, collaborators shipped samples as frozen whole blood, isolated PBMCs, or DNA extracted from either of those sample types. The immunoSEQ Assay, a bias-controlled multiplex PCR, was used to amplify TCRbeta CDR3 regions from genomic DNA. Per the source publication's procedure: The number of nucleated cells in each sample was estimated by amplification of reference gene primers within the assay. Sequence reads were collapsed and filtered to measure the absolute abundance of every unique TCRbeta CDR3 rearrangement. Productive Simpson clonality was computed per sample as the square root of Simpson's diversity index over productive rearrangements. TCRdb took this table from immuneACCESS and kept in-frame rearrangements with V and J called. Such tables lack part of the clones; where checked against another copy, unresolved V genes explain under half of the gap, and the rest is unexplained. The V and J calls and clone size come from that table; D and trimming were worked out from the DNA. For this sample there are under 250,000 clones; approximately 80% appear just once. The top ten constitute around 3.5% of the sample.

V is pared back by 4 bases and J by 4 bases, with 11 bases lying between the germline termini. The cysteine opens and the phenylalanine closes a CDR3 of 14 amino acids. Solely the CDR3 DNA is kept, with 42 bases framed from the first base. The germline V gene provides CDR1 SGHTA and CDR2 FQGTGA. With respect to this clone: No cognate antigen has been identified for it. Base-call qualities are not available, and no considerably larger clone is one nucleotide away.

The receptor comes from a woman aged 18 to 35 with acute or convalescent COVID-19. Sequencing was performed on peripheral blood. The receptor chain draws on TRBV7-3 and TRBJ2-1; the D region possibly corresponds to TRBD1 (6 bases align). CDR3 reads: CASSSNGQYNEQFF. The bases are TGTGCCAGCAGCTCCAACGGACAGTACAATGAGCAGTTCTTC.